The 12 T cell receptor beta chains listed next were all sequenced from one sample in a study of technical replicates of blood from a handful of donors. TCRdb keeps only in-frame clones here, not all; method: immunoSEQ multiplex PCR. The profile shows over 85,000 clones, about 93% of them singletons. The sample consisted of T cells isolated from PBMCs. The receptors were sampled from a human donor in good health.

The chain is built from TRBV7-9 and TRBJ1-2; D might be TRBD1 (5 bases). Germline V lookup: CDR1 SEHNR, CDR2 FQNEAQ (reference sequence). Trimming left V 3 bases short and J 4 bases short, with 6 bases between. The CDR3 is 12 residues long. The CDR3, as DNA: TGTGCCAGCAGCTTGACAGTCTATGGCTACACCTTC. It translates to CASSLTVYGYTF.

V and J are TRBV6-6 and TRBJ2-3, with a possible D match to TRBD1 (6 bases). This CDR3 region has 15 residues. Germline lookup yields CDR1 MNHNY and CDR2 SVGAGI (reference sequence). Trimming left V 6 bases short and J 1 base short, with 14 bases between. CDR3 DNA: TGTGCCAGCAGCCTCGAGCCAGGGGGCACAGATACGCAGTATTTT. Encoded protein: CASSLEPGGTDTQYF.

As DNA, the CDR3 is TGTGCCAGCAGCGTAGCTTGGGCTCGGGAGCAGTTCTTC. Translating gives CASSVAWAREQFF. The gene calls are TRBV9 and TRBJ2-1; D gene uncertain. Between the trimmed V and J ends, which lost 0 bases and 10 bases, there was a span of 11 bases. CDR3 length: 13 amino acids. CDR1 and CDR2 (germline): SGDLS, YYNGEE.

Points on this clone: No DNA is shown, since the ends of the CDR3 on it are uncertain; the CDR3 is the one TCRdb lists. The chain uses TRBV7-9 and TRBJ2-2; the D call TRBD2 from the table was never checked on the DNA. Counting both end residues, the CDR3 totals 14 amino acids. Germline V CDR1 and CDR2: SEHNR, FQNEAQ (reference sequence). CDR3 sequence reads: CASSLELRAGELFF.

CDR3 bases: TGCGCCAGCAGCTTGGGGCAGGGTGGCTACGAGCAGTACTTC. It yields the protein CASSLGQGGYEQYF. The rearrangement joins TRBV5-1 to TRBJ2-7; perhaps TRBD1 as D (5 bases). This CDR3 has 14 residues. The germline V and J ends were trimmed by 0 bases and 3 bases, with 10 bases remaining between them. Germline CDR1 is SGHRS and CDR2 is YFSETQ.

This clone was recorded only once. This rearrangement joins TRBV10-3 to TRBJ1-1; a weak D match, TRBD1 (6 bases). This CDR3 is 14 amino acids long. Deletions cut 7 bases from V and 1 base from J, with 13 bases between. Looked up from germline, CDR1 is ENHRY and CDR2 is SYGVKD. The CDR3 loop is CAITSGQSNTEAFF. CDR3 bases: TGTGCCATCACCTCCGGACAGTCGAACACTGAAGCTTTCTTT.

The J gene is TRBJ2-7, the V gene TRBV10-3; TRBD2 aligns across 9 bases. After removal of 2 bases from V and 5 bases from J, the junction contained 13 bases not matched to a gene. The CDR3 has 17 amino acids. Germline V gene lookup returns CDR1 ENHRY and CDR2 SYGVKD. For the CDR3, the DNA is TGTGCCATCAGTGAGCGCGGTGTAGCTAGCGGGACCCACGAGCAGTACTTC. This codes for CAISERGVASGTHEQYF.

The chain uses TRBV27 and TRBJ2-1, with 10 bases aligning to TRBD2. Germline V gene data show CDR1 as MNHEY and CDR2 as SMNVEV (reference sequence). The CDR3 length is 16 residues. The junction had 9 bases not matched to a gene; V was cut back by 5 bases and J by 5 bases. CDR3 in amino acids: CASSPRRLAGDNEQFF. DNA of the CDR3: TGTGCCAGCAGTCCCCGTCGACTAGCGGGCGACAATGAGCAGTTCTTC.

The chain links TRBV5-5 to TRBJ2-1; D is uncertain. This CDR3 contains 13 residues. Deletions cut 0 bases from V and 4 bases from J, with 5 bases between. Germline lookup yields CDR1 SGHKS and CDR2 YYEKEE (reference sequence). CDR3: CASSLDLYNEQFF. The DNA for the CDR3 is TGTGCCAGCAGCTTGGACTTGTACAATGAGCAGTTCTTC.

CDR3 in DNA: TGTGCCAGCAGCGACCCGAAGACAGGGTTCTACGAGCAGTACTTC. Its translation is CASSDPKTGFYEQYF. The chain combines TRBV9 with TRBJ2-7; 7 bases fit TRBD1. The germline gives CDR1 SGDLS, CDR2 YYNGEE. CDR3 length equals 15 residues. Trimming took 3 bases from V and 3 from J; bases not matched to a gene: 9. Full variable domain (remainder filled in from reference TRBV9 and TRBJ2-7): DSGVTQTPKHLITATGQRVTLRCSPRSGDLSVYWYQQSLDQGLQFLIQYYNGEERAKGNILERFSAQQFPDLHSELNLSSLELGDSALYFCASSDPKTGFYEQYFGPGTRLTVT.

The chain's CDR3 is CASTVPGQGAEGYTF. CDR3 DNA: TGTGCCAGCACCGTCCCGGGACAGGGGGCGGAGGGCTACACCTTC. The rearrangement links TRBV28 to TRBJ1-2, with 12 positions matching TRBD1. This CDR3 is 15 amino acids long. Trimming at V came to 7 bases and at J to 8 bases, leaving 11 bases not matched to a gene. Germline V gene lookup returns CDR1 MDHEN and CDR2 SYDVKM.

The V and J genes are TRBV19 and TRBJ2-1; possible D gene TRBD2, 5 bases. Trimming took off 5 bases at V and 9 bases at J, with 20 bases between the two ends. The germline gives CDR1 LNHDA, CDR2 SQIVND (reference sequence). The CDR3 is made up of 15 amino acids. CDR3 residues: CASSVMGRTSGEQFF. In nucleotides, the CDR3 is TGTGCCAGTAGTGTCATGGGCCGGACTTCTGGTGAGCAGTTCTTC.